This TCR beta chain was obtained from a study of shared clonotypes between healthy human individuals. The sorted-subset replicate PCRs were given about 200 ng DNA, which is tens of thousands of T cell genomes. The assay was immunoSEQ multiplex PCR, and TCRdb's table has in-frame clones only and misses some. The data show 2 million to 2.5 million clones, over 85% seen once. The V gene's germline CDR1 is MNHNS and CDR2 SASEGT. Losses at the gene ends were 5 bases for V and 4 bases for J; bases not matched to a gene: 5. The CDR3 covers 15 residues. The chain links TRBV6-1 to TRBJ2-7; 13 nucleotides match TRBD2. This sequence originates from a man between 18 and 29 years old in good health. Some clones in this sample may be carry-over from other donors' samples. Sequenced: naive CD4+ T cells from PBMCs. Described subset: CD45RA+ positively selected. The CDR3 nucleotides are TGTGCCAGCAGTTCCGGGACTAGCGGGACATACGAGCAGTACTTC. It translates to CASSSGTSGTYEQYF.